These 5 T cell receptor beta chains were all obtained from the same sample, sequenced in a study of blood T cell repertoires in COVID-19. TCRdb's copy holds only in-frame clones and misses some; the assay was immunoSEQ multiplex PCR. The sample lists some 78,000 clones; around nine tenths were seen once. The sequenced sample consisted of peripheral blood. Every receptor here comes from a man aged 45 to 65 with active or convalescent COVID-19.

The V and J genes are TRBV3-1 (or the pseudogene TRBV3-2) and TRBJ2-7; TRBD2 is a possible D gene (5 bases). The CDR3 is made up of 13 amino acids. Germline CDR1 reads LGHDT; CDR2 reads YNNKEL (reference sequence). V lost 3 bases to trimming and J lost 7 bases, with 13 bases between them. CDR3 residues: CASSQDFSREQYF. CDR3 coding DNA: TGTGCCAGCAGCCAGGACTTCTCGAGGGAGCAGTACTTC.

This clone was recorded a few times. The gene calls are TRBV7-2 and TRBJ2-1, with TRBD2 matching over 13 bases. This CDR3 is built from 16 residues. The germline gives CDR1 SGHTA, CDR2 FQGNSA. V lost 5 bases, J lost 7 bases, and 8 bases stayed unmatched. In DNA form, the CDR3 reads TGTGCCAGCAGCCTTACTAGCGGGGGGGAGTTAAATGAGCAGTTCTTC. Translating it yields CASSLTSGGELNEQFF.

The rearrangement links TRBV4-1 to TRBJ1-6; TRBD1 matches 11 bases. V lost 3 bases to trimming and J lost 5 bases; unmatched junction nucleotides: 6. This CDR3 region has 17 residues. Per the germline V gene, CDR1 is MGHRA and CDR2 is YSYEKL. In DNA form, the CDR3 reads TGCGCCAGCAGCCATAGGACAGGGGGCCTTAATAATTCACCCCTCCACTTT. This codes for CASSHRTGGLNNSPLHF.

This rearrangement joins TRBV11-2 to TRBJ2-1, with 7 bases aligning to TRBD1. The CDR3 is 16 amino acids. Germline loops: CDR1 SGHAT, CDR2 FQNNGV. V lost 1 base, J lost 0 bases, and 3 bases stayed unmatched. CDR3 bases: TGTGCCAGCAGCTTAGGACAGGGCAGCTCCTACAATGAGCAGTTCTTC. The encoded protein is CASSLGQGSSYNEQFF.

This clone was found a few times. The chain joins TRBV19 to TRBJ1-6, with 7 bases matching TRBD1. Per germline, CDR1 LNHDA and CDR2 SQIVND (reference sequence). V lost 4 bases, J lost 7 bases, and 4 bases stayed unmatched. The CDR3 covers 14 residues. CDR3 in amino acids: CASSSRDSNSPLHF. In DNA, the CDR3 is TGTGCCAGTAGTAGCCGGGACAGCAATTCACCCCTCCACTTT.